Listed below are T cell receptor beta chains from one sample, sequenced in a study of T cell repertoires in cytomegalovirus infection. Antigens for these TCRs are unknown. A single record per CDR3 protein comes from TCRdb applying MiXCR to the reads. The profile shows about 110,000 distinct CDR3 sequences, under 50% of them singletons. The source material was CD8+ T cells from cultured PBMCs, sampled from culture after CMV antigen stimulation. These receptors were taken from a human donor in good health (CMV status not recorded). Some clones in this sample may be carry-over from other donors' samples. Each CDR3 is given with its conserved first and last residue. D genes are given only for firm matches. Size values are once, few and many counts, or a class for expanded clones, and some rows have none.

v_call	clone_size	d_call	j_call	cdr3_aa	cdr3_nt
TRBV7-4	few	TRBD2	TRBJ2-1	CASSLDRGGPYNEQFF	TGTGCCAGCAGCTTAGATCGGGGGGGCCCTTACAATGAGCAGTTCTTC
TRBV7-3	-	TRBD2	TRBJ2-1	CASSSGLAGLDEQFF	TGTGCCAGCAGCTCGGGACTAGCTGGTCTGGATGAGCAGTTCTTC
TRBV18	-	-	TRBJ1-2	CASSPPSGFNYGYTF	TGTGCCAGCTCACCACCGTCCGGGTTTAACTATGGCTACACCTTC
TRBV28	-	TRBD1	TRBJ1-5	CASRPRQGGNQPQHF	TGTGCCAGCAGACCCCGACAGGGAGGCAATCAGCCCCAGCATTTT
TRBV27	few	TRBD2	TRBJ2-7	CASSSTSPLAGLYEQYF	TGTGCCAGCAGTTCGACAAGCCCACTAGCGGGGCTATACGAGCAGTACTTC
TRBV6-1	-	-	TRBJ1-2	CARGGDSNGYTF	TGTGCACGTGGGGGCGATTCGAATGGCTACACCTTC
TRBV12-3/TRBV12-4	few	TRBD1	TRBJ2-1	CASSEGTGVNYNEQFF	TGTGCCAGCAGTGAGGGGACAGGGGTTAACTACAATGAGCAGTTCTTC
TRBV7-9	-	TRBD1	TRBJ1-1	CASSTWTGDTEAFF	TGTGCCAGCAGCACCTGGACAGGGGACACTGAAGCTTTCTTT
TRBV3-1	many	TRBD2	TRBJ2-2	CASRTESGGINTGELFF	TGTGCCAGCAGAACCGAGAGCGGGGGGATTAACACCGGGGAGCTGTTTTTT
TRBV11-2	few	TRBD2	TRBJ2-1	CASSLAGTSGGGAYNEQFF	TGTGCCAGCAGCTTAGCGGGGACTAGCGGGGGGGGCGCCTACAATGAGCAGTTCTTC
TRBV24-1	-	-	TRBJ2-2	CATSALRAGYTGELFF	TGTGCCACCAGTGCCCTGAGGGCAGGATACACCGGGGAGCTGTTTTTT
TRBV7-6	-	TRBD1	TRBJ1-4	CASSSNRGRTNEKLFF	TGTGCCAGCAGCAGTAACAGGGGGCGCACTAATGAAAAACTGTTTTTT
TRBV5-6	-	TRBD1	TRBJ2-5	CASSLGQGRETQYF	TGTGCCAGCAGCCTAGGACAGGGGCGGGAGACCCAGTACTTC
TRBV6-6	once	TRBD2	TRBJ2-1	CATTTKRGAYNEQFF	TGTGCCACCACGACCAAGCGGGGGGCATACAATGAGCAGTTCTTC